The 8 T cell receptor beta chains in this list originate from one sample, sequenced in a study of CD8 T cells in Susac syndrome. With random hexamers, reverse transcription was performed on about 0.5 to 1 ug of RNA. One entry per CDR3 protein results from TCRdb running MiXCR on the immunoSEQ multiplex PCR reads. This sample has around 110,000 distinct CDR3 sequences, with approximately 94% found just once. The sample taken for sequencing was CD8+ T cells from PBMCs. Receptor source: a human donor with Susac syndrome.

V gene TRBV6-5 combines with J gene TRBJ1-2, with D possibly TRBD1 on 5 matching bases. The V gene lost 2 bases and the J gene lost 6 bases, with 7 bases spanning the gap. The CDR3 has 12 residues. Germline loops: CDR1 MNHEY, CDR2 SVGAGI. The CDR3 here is CASSYGADGYTF. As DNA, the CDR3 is TGTGCCAGCAGTTACGGGGCGGATGGCTACACCTTC.

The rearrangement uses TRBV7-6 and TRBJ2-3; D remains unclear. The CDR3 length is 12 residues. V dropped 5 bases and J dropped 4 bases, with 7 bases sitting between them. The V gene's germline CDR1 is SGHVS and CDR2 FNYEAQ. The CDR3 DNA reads TGTGCCAGCAGCACCCGTGCAGATACGCAGTATTTT. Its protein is CASSTRADTQYF.

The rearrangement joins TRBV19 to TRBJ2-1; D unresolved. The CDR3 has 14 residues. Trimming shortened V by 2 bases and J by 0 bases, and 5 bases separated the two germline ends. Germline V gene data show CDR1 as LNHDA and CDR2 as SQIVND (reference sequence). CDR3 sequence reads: CASSIPGSYNEQFF. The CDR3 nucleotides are TGTGCCAGTAGTATACCTGGCTCCTACAATGAGCAGTTCTTC. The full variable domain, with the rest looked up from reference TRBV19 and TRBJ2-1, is DGGITQSPKYLFRKEGQNVTLSCEQNLNHDAMYWYRQDPGQGLRLIYYSQIVNDFQKGDIAEGYSVSREKKESFPLTVTSAQKNPTAFYLCASSIPGSYNEQFFGPGTRLTVL.

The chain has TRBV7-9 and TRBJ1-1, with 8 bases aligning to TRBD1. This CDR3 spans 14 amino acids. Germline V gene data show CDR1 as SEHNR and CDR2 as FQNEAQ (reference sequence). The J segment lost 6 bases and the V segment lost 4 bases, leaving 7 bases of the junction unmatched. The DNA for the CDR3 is TGTGCCAGCAGCTCCCAGGGGGCATTATCTGAAGCTTTCTTT. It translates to CASSSQGALSEAFF.

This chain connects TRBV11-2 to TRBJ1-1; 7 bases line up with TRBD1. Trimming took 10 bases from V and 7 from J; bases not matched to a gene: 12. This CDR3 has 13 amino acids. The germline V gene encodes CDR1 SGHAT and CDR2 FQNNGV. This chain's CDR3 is CATIMQRQGEAFF. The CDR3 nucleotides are TGTGCCACCATAATGCAAAGACAGGGTGAAGCTTTCTTT. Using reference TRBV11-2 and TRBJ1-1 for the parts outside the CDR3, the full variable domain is EAGVAQSPRYKIIEKRQSVAFWCNPISGHATLYWYQQILGQGPKLLIQFQNNGVVDDSQLPKDRFSAERLKGVDSTLKIQPAKLEDSAVYLCATIMQRQGEAFFGQGTRLTVV.

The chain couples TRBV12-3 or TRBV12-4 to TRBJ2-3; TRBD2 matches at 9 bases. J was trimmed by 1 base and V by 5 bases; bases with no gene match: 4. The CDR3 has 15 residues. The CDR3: CASSTQRGGTDTQYF. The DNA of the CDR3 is TGTGCCAGCAGTACCCAGCGGGGGGGCACAGATACGCAGTATTTT.

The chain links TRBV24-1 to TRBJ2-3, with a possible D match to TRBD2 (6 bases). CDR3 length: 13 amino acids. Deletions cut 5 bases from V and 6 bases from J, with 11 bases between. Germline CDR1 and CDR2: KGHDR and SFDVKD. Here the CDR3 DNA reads TGTGCCACCAGTGGCCCGGGAGTTGATACGCAGTATTTT. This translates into CATSGPGVDTQYF.

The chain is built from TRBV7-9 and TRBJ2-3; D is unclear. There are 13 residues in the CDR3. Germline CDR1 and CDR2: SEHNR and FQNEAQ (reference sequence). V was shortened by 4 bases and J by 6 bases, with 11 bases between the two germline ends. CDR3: CASSSPRADTQYF. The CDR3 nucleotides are TGTGCCAGCAGCTCCCCACGCGCGGATACGCAGTATTTT.